This section outlines one TCR beta chain sequence together with its context. The specificity of this receptor is unknown. No much larger clonotype is one base removed from it; base qualities were not supplied. This sample includes further DNA sequences coding for the same CDR3. TCRbeta CDR3 regions were amplified from genomic DNA using the immunoSEQ Assay, a bias-controlled multiplex PCR. The study's own analysis went as follows. The number of nucleated cells in each sample was estimated by amplification of reference gene primers within the assay. To quantify the absolute abundance of each unique TCRbeta CDR3 rearrangement, sequence reads were collapsed and filtered. For each sample, productive Simpson clonality was calculated by taking the square root of Simpson's diversity index across productive rearrangements. Entries here come from immuneACCESS through TCRdb and include only in-frame sequences with V and J called. Some clones fail to appear in such tables; in the studies checked, an unresolved V gene covers under half of the shortfall, and the cause of the remainder is unknown. V and J calls and clone size are as listed in that table; D and trimming were resolved from the DNA. Here the sample has under 300,000 clones; 70% to 90% occur a single time. The ten largest account for roughly 3.9% of the sample.

These data come from a study of blood T cell repertoires in COVID-19 (dated by TCRdb to between 2020 and 2021). With respect to the entire study: The collaborator samples originated in the United States, Italy and Spain and spanned the acute and convalescent phases of COVID-19. Nearly every sample came with metadata listing a de-identified subject ID, COVID-19 status, age in years and sex. The material from the prospective study consisted of cDNA or gDNA derived from T cells, B-cell-depleted T cells, or PBMCs. Where available, HLA class I and class II types were taken from metadata supplied by the sample provider and were not determined by assay-based typing. The samples were drawn from two sources: the first 160 participants of the ongoing ImmuneRACE study, and 1,000 to 1,500 subjects contributed by 6 global collaborators. The repertoires were made available in a free public database intended to serve as a resource for research on the immune response to SARS-CoV-2. The dataset comprised deeply sampled blood TCRbeta repertoires from subjects exposed to, actively infected with, or recovered from COVID-19.

Collaborating institutions collected whole blood in K2EDTA tubes following their own protocols. For TCRbeta analysis, collaborators shipped samples as frozen whole blood, isolated PBMCs, or DNA extracted from either of those sample types. From its cysteine to its phenylalanine, the CDR3 spans 14 amino acids. The retained sequence is limited to the CDR3, 42 bases, with the frame set at the first base. CDR1 and CDR2 are read off the germline V gene as SGDLS and YYNGEE. V gives up 1 base and J gives up 5 bases, and the segment between their germline ends measures 7 bases. What the authors observed across the whole study: Clinical and demographic metadata were provided uncurated, with the amount varying by source and participant.

This receptor was taken from a woman aged 40 to 49 with acute or convalescent COVID-19. The chain links TRBV9 with TRBJ1-6; 6 matching bases give a weak D call of TRBD1. Sequences were obtained from peripheral blood. The CDR3 reads CASSVRTDNSPLHF. The nucleotides read TGTGCCAGCAGCGTACGGACAGATAATTCACCCCTCCACTTT.